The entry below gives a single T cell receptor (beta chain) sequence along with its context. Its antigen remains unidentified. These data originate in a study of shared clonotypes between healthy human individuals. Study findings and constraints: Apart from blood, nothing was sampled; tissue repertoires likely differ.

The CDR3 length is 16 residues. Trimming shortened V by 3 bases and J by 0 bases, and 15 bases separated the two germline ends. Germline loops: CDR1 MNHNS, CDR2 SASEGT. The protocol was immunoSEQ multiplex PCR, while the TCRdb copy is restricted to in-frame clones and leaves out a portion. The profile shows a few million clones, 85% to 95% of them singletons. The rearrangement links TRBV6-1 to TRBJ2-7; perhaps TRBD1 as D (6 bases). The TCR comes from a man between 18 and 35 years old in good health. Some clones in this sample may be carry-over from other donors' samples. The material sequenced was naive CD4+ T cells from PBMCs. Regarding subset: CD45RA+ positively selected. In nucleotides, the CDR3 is TGTGCCAGCAGTGATAGGGACAACCCTTACTCCTACGAGCAGTACTTC. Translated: CASSDRDNPYSYEQYF.